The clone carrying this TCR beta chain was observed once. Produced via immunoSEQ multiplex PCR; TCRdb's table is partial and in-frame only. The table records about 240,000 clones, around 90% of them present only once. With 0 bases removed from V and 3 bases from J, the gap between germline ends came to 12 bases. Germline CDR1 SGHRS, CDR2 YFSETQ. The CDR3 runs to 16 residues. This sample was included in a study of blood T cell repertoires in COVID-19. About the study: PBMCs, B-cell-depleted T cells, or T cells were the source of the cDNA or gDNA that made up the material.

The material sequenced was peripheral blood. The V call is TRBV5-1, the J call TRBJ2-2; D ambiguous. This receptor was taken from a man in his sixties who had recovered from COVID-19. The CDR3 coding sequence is TGCGCCAGCAGCTTGGAACCCCCGGGTTACACCGGGGAGCTGTTTTTT. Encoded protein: CASSLEPPGYTGELFF.